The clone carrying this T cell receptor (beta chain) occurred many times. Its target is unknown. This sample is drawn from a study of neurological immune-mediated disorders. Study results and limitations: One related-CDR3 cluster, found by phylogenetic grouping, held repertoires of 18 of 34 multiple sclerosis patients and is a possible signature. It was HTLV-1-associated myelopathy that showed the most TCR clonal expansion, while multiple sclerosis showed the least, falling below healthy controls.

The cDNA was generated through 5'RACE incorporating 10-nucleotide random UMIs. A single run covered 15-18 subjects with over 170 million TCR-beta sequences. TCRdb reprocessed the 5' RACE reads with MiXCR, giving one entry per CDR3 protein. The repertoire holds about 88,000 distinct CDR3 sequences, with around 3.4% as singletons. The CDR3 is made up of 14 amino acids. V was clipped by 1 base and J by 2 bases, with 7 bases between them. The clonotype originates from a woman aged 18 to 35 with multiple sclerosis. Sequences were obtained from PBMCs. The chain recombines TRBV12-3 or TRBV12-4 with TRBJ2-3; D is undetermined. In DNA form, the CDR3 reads TGTGCCAGCAGTTTAGACGGCGCCACAGATACGCAGTATTTT. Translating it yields CASSLDGATDTQYF.